A selection of T cell receptor beta chains follows, all from one sample in a study of glioma-infiltrating T cells after dendritic cell vaccination. Using immunoSEQ multiplex PCR, the repertoire was profiled, and TCRdb retains in-frame clones only, with some absent. The repertoire holds 75,000 to 100,000 clones, with around three quarters as singletons. This specimen was blood, taken before dendritic cell vaccination. The receptors were sampled from a human donor with glioblastoma. Each CDR3 is given with its conserved first and last residue. The order of the fields is V gene, J gene, clone size, D gene, CDR3 protein, CDR3 DNA. The D gene is left open where the match is weak. The size entry is marked missing in some rows and otherwise reads once, few, many or a size class.

v_call: TRBV28; j_call: TRBJ1-1; clone_size: .; d_call: .; cdr3_aa: CASTSLKRAWDTEAFF; cdr3_nt: TGTGCCAGCACCTCCCTGAAGAGGGCTTGGGACACTGAAGCTTTCTTT
v_call: TRBV7-8; j_call: TRBJ2-7; clone_size: .; d_call: TRBD1; cdr3_aa: CASSLDRQGDPSYEQYF; cdr3_nt: TGTGCCAGCAGCTTAGACAGACAGGGGGACCCCTCCTACGAGCAGTACTTC
v_call: TRBV5-5; j_call: TRBJ1-1; clone_size: .; d_call: TRBD1; cdr3_aa: CASSLRPGQGAGKAFF; cdr3_nt: TGTGCCAGCAGCTTACGACCGGGACAGGGGGCTGGTAAAGCTTTCTTT
v_call: TRBV4-1; j_call: TRBJ1-5; clone_size: .; d_call: .; cdr3_aa: CASSQDRSDYSNQPQHF; cdr3_nt: TGCGCCAGCAGCCAAGATCGGTCAGACTATAGCAATCAGCCCCAGCATTTT
v_call: TRBV4-1; j_call: TRBJ2-7; clone_size: .; d_call: .; cdr3_aa: CASSQDFPRTHRPNSYEQYF; cdr3_nt: TGCGCCAGCAGCCAAGATTTCCCCAGGACTCACCGCCCAAACTCCTACGAGCAGTACTTC
v_call: TRBV19; j_call: TRBJ2-7; clone_size: few; d_call: .; cdr3_aa: CASSKDRRLSDEQYF; cdr3_nt: TGTGCCAGTAGTAAAGACAGGCGCCTATCCGACGAGCAGTACTTC
v_call: TRBV23-1; j_call: TRBJ2-5; clone_size: .; d_call: .; cdr3_aa: CASSQSAPETQYF; cdr3_nt: TGCGCCAGCAGTCAATCGGCCCCAGAGACCCAGTACTTC
v_call: TRBV25-1; j_call: TRBJ2-1; clone_size: .; d_call: TRBD2; cdr3_aa: CASRGSGRAWGNEQFF; cdr3_nt: TGTGCCAGCCGGGGTAGCGGGAGGGCGTGGGGCAATGAGCAGTTCTTC
v_call: TRBV11-2; j_call: TRBJ2-7; clone_size: .; d_call: .; cdr3_aa: CASSSQGLGEQYF; cdr3_nt: TGTGCCAGCAGCTCGCAGGGTTTGGGCGAGCAGTACTTC
v_call: TRBV7-7; j_call: TRBJ2-7; clone_size: .; d_call: TRBD1; cdr3_aa: CASSLKQRTGFLYEQYF; cdr3_nt: TGTGCTAGCAGCTTAAAGCAGCGGACAGGGTTTCTCTACGAGCAGTACTTC
v_call: TRBV2; j_call: TRBJ2-5; clone_size: .; d_call: TRBD2; cdr3_aa: CASRKSLAGGGETQYF; cdr3_nt: TGTGCCAGCAGGAAATCCCTAGCGGGAGGGGGAGAGACCCAGTACTTC
v_call: TRBV14; j_call: TRBJ1-2; clone_size: .; d_call: .; cdr3_aa: CATGGNYGYTF; cdr3_nt: TGTGCCACAGGCGGGAACTATGGCTACACCTTC
v_call: TRBV28; j_call: TRBJ1-6; clone_size: .; d_call: .; cdr3_aa: CASSLRNSPLHF; cdr3_nt: TGTGCCAGCAGTCTTCGTAATTCACCCCTCCACTTT
v_call: TRBV6-5; j_call: TRBJ2-7; clone_size: few; d_call: TRBD2; cdr3_aa: CASSSLLAGGAYEQYF; cdr3_nt: TGTGCCAGCAGTTCCTTACTAGCGGGAGGCGCCTACGAGCAGTACTTC
v_call: TRBV11-3; j_call: TRBJ2-7; clone_size: .; d_call: .; cdr3_aa: CASSSSSYEQYF; cdr3_nt: TGTGCCAGCAGCTCATCCTCCTACGAGCAGTACTTC
v_call: TRBV18; j_call: TRBJ1-1; clone_size: .; d_call: TRBD1; cdr3_aa: CASSPTGVREAFF; cdr3_nt: TGTGCCAGCTCACCAACAGGGGTGAGGGAAGCTTTCTTT
v_call: TRBV18; j_call: TRBJ2-7; clone_size: .; d_call: .; cdr3_aa: CASSDRRSYEQYF; cdr3_nt: TGTGCCAGCTCCGACAGGCGGTCGTACGAGCAGTACTTC
v_call: TRBV19; j_call: TRBJ1-1; clone_size: few; d_call: .; cdr3_aa: CASSIEVGQYTEAFF; cdr3_nt: TGTGCCAGTAGTATAGAGGTGGGGCAGTACACTGAAGCTTTCTTT
v_call: TRBV25-1; j_call: TRBJ2-3; clone_size: .; d_call: .; cdr3_aa: CASRPDYAPTDTQYF; cdr3_nt: TGTGCCAGCAGACCGGACTACGCGCCCACAGATACGCAGTATTTT
v_call: TRBV10-1; j_call: TRBJ1-1; clone_size: .; d_call: TRBD1; cdr3_aa: CATPGTGMNTEAFF; cdr3_nt: TGCGCCACCCCCGGGACAGGAATGAACACTGAAGCTTTCTTT
v_call: TRBV9; j_call: TRBJ1-4; clone_size: .; d_call: .; cdr3_aa: CASSPAGYVNEKLFF; cdr3_nt: TGTGCCAGCAGCCCGGCAGGGTACGTTAATGAAAAACTGTTTTTT
v_call: TRBV18; j_call: TRBJ1-5; clone_size: .; d_call: .; cdr3_aa: CASSQGDNQPQHF; cdr3_nt: TGTGCCAGCTCACAGGGAGATAATCAGCCCCAGCATTTT
v_call: TRBV5-1; j_call: TRBJ2-3; clone_size: few; d_call: TRBD1; cdr3_aa: CASSLEDRGTDTQYF; cdr3_nt: TGCGCCAGCAGCTTGGAGGACAGGGGCACAGATACGCAGTATTTT
v_call: TRBV5-1; j_call: TRBJ2-3; clone_size: once; d_call: .; cdr3_aa: CASHRAGSVTDTQYF; cdr3_nt: TGCGCCAGCCATCGGGCGGGGAGCGTGACAGATACGCAGTATTTT
v_call: TRBV1; j_call: TRBJ2-7; clone_size: few; d_call: .; cdr3_aa: CTSSQAPDGTYEQYF; cdr3_nt: TGCACCAGCAGCCAAGCCCCGGACGGGACCTACGAGCAGTACTTC
v_call: TRBV9; j_call: TRBJ2-5; clone_size: many; d_call: TRBD2; cdr3_aa: CASSVGASGVQETQYF; cdr3_nt: TGTGCCAGCAGCGTAGGGGCTAGCGGGGTTCAAGAGACCCAGTACTTC
v_call: TRBV28; j_call: TRBJ2-5; clone_size: .; d_call: .; cdr3_aa: CASRGEQETQYF; cdr3_nt: TGTGCCAGCAGAGGAGAACAAGAGACCCAGTACTTC
v_call: TRBV6-5; j_call: TRBJ2-7; clone_size: .; d_call: .; cdr3_aa: CASRKSQPGRYEQYF; cdr3_nt: TGTGCCAGCAGAAAGTCACAGCCCGGTCGCTACGAGCAGTACTTC